Following are 23 T cell receptor beta chains from one sample sequenced in a study of T cell responses to AZD1222 COVID-19 vaccine. Here immunoSEQ multiplex PCR was the method, and the copy in TCRdb shows in-frame clones only, minus some. The table records roughly 120,000 clones, approximately 84% of them present only once. The sample here was peripheral blood, taken on day 0 of AZD1222 vaccination. Source of these receptors: an adult in good health.

The chain combines TRBV30 with TRBJ2-7; D possibly corresponds to TRBD1 (6 bases). Trimming took 2 bases from V and 3 from J, leaving 8 bases between them. Germline V lookup: CDR1 GTSNPN, CDR2 SVGIG (reference sequence). CDR3 length: 12 amino acids. CDR3 amino acids: CAWSKQGYEQYF. CDR3 DNA: TGTGCCTGGAGTAAACAGGGCTACGAGCAGTACTTC.

The chain uses TRBV10-2 and TRBJ2-5, with D possibly being TRBD1 or TRBD2 (6 bases each). The V gene's germline CDR1 is WSHSY and CDR2 SAAADI. V was pared by 3 bases and J by 4 bases, with 12 bases between. The CDR3 extends over 14 amino acids. The CDR3 is CASSDGGRSETQYF. The DNA of the CDR3 is TGCGCCAGCAGTGACGGGGGCCGTTCAGAGACCCAGTACTTC.

V and J are TRBV2 and TRBJ2-1; the match to TRBD2 covers 11 bases. The CDR3 covers 14 residues. Germline lookup yields CDR1 SNHLY and CDR2 FYNNEI. The ends lost 3 bases at V and 9 bases at J; junction bases unmatched: 4. For the CDR3, the DNA is TGTGCCAGCAGTGAGGTAGCGGGAGGGGCTGAGCAGTTCTTC. This translates into CASSEVAGGAEQFF.

This clone appeared a single time. The chain is built from TRBV4-2 and TRBJ2-5; D not resolved. Between the trimmed V and J ends, which lost 1 base and 5 bases, there was a span of 8 bases. Germline V lookup: CDR1 LGHNA, CDR2 YNFKEQ. The CDR3 loop spans 13 amino acids. The CDR3: CASSQVTAETQYF. CDR3 DNA: TGTGCCAGCAGCCAAGTGACCGCCGAGACCCAGTACTTC.

V and J are TRBV29-1 and TRBJ2-3; 8 bases agree with TRBD1. CDR1 SQVTM and CDR2 ANQGSEA come from the germline V gene. The trim removed 8 bases at V and 4 bases at J, leaving 8 bases unmatched. The CDR3 totals 13 residues. For the CDR3, the DNA is TGCAGCACCCGACAGGGGTTCTCAGATACGCAGTATTTT. This translates into CSTRQGFSDTQYF.

The V gene is TRBV28, the J gene TRBJ1-6; maybe TRBD1 (5 bases). V lost 7 bases and J 0 bases, leaving 13 bases between the germline ends. The CDR3 spans 16 residues. Germline CDR1 reads MDHEN; CDR2 reads SYDVKM. CDR3 sequence (DNA): TGTGCCAGCATACAGGTCCGTAGCTCCTATAATTCACCCCTCCACTTT. This gives the protein CASIQVRSSYNSPLHF.

The chain combines TRBV30 with TRBJ2-1; 7 bases match TRBD2. CDR1 and CDR2 from the germline V gene are GTSNPN and SVGIG (reference sequence). Trimming removed 3 bases from V and 7 bases from J; junction bases left unmatched: 6. The CDR3 has 13 amino acids. The CDR3 is CAWSGGSRNEQFF. As DNA, the CDR3 is TGTGCCTGGAGCGGCGGGAGTCGGAATGAGCAGTTCTTC. Together with reference TRBV30 and TRBJ2-1, the CDR3 gives the full variable domain: SQTIHQWPATLVQPVGSPLSLECTVEGTSNPNLYWYRQAAGRGLQLLFYSVGIGQISSEVPQNLSASRPQDRQFILSSKKLLLSDSGFYLCAWSGGSRNEQFFGPGTRLTVL.

The rearrangement joins TRBV28 to TRBJ2-4; possibly TRBD1 for D (7 bases). Germline V lookup: CDR1 MDHEN, CDR2 SYDVKM. The CDR3 contains 14 residues. Trimming cost V 3 bases and J 8 bases, with 14 bases left between them. CDR3 DNA: TGTGCCAGCAGTTTTTCCGCCAGGGGGGACATTCAGTACTTC. Translation gives CASSFSARGDIQYF.

A single count supports this clone. The CDR3: CASSEGDSQNYGYTF. The CDR3 bases are TGTGCCAGCAGTGAAGGGGACAGTCAAAACTATGGCTACACCTTC. The chain joins TRBV2 to TRBJ1-2; 7 nucleotides match TRBD1. The V and J ends lost 1 base and 2 bases, in that order; junction bases with no gene match: 4. The CDR3 has 15 amino acids. Germline CDR1 reads SNHLY; CDR2 reads FYNNEI.

This clone was seen only once. This chain uses TRBV5-4 with TRBJ2-3; maybe TRBD2 (7 bases). The germline gives CDR1 SGHNT, CDR2 YYREEE (reference sequence). This CDR3 spans 16 amino acids. Trimming cost V 4 bases and J 2 bases, with 17 bases left between them. For the CDR3, the DNA is TGTGCCAGCAGCATTTGGGGGCGGGGGATCACAGATACGCAGTATTTT. Translation: CASSIWGRGITDTQYF.

The chain joins TRBV28 to TRBJ2-3, with D maybe TRBD2 (5 bases). The CDR3 contains 13 residues. V lost 7 bases and J 2 bases, leaving 10 bases between the germline ends. Germline values: CDR1 MDHEN, CDR2 SYDVKM. The DNA of the CDR3 is TGTGCCAGCACTACGGGGTACACAGATACGCAGTATTTT. Translating gives CASTTGYTDTQYF.

This clone was seen only a few times. The chain carries TRBV12-3 or TRBV12-4 and TRBJ1-1; D is undetermined. The CDR3 sequence is 13 residues long. Trimming cost V 5 bases and J 8 bases, with 15 bases left between them. CDR3 in DNA: TGTGCCAGCAGTCCCGGGTCTCACTTGGAAGCTTTCTTT. It specifies CASSPGSHLEAFF.

The chain recombines TRBV14 with TRBJ2-1; D uncertain. CDR1 is SGHDN and CDR2 is FVKESK in the germline V gene. Trimming shortened V by 3 bases and J by 5 bases, and 11 bases separated the two germline ends. CDR3 length equals 14 residues. CDR3 coding DNA: TGTGCCAGCAGCCAGCGAGTAGGGAACAATGAGCAGTTCTTC. Its protein product is CASSQRVGNNEQFF.

The J gene is TRBJ1-5, the V gene TRBV30; D is unclear. Trimming took 3 bases from V and 7 from J, leaving 10 bases between them. Germline V CDR1 and CDR2: GTSNPN, SVGIG (reference sequence). The CDR3 sequence is 12 residues long. This chain's CDR3 is CAWSPARQPQHF. DNA for the CDR3: TGTGCCTGGAGCCCAGCCAGGCAGCCCCAGCATTTT.

The chain recombines TRBV30 with TRBJ1-5, with D unresolved. Trimming stripped 2 bases from V and 6 bases from J, with 14 bases between. From germline, CDR1 is GTSNPN and CDR2 SVGIG (reference sequence). The CDR3 has 14 residues. This CDR3 reads CAWSRMAQSQPQHF. In DNA form, the CDR3 reads TGTGCCTGGAGTCGTATGGCTCAAAGTCAGCCCCAGCATTTT.

This clone was counted only a few times. CDR3 nucleotide sequence: TGTGCCAGCAGTGACTCTCAGGGCCTTAATTCACCCCTCCACTTT. It specifies CASSDSQGLNSPLHF. The genes are TRBV6-4 and TRBJ1-6; TRBD1 might be the D (5 bases). The CDR3 sequence is 15 residues long. The V gene lost 0 bases and the J gene lost 6 bases, with 9 bases spanning the gap. Germline-derived CDR1 and CDR2 are MRHNA and SNTAGT.

The J gene is TRBJ2-1, the V gene TRBV29-1, with 9 bases matching TRBD1. V shed 6 bases and J 9 bases; nucleotides not matched to a gene: 15. The germline V gene encodes CDR1 SQVTM and CDR2 ANQGSEA. This CDR3 spans 15 amino acids. The CDR3 sequence is CSVKGPGQGVGEQFF. CDR3 in DNA: TGCAGCGTCAAAGGCCCGGGACAGGGAGTGGGTGAGCAGTTCTTC.

The chain links TRBV7-2 to TRBJ2-7, with TRBD2 matching 13 bases. There are 14 residues in the CDR3. Trimming cost V 3 bases and J 5 bases; bases outside gene matches: 1. Looked up from germline, CDR1 is SGHTA and CDR2 is FQGNSA. In nucleotides, the CDR3 is TGTGCCAGCAGCTTCGGGACTAGCGGGAACGAGCAGTACTTC. Its translation is CASSFGTSGNEQYF. The full variable domain, rest sourced from reference TRBV7-2 and TRBJ2-7, is GAGVSQSPSNKVTEKGKDVELRCDPISGHTALYWYRQSLGQGLEFLIYFQGNSAPDKSGLPSDRFSAERTGGSVSTLTIQRTQQEDSAVYLCASSFGTSGNEQYFGPGTRLTVT.

The chain has TRBV5-6 and TRBJ1-4; no firm D call. Germline V gene lookup returns CDR1 SGHDT and CDR2 YYEEEE. V gave up 2 bases and J gave up 4 bases, with 15 bases separating them. The CDR3 spans 16 residues. The CDR3 bases are TGTGCCAGCAGCTTAAGGCAGCGACAACTTAATGAAAAACTGTTTTTT. Translation: CASSLRQRQLNEKLFF.

This clone was seen only once. This chain joins TRBV5-6 and TRBJ2-7, with a possible D match to TRBD1 (6 bases). Germline V gene lookup returns CDR1 SGHDT and CDR2 YYEEEE. This CDR3 is built from 14 residues. The germline V and J ends were trimmed by 2 bases and 2 bases, with 11 bases remaining between them. The CDR3 coding sequence is TGTGCCAGCAGCTTCTTCCAGGGGACCTACGAGCAGTACTTC. Amino acids: CASSFFQGTYEQYF.

V is TRBV2 and J is TRBJ1-2; the D is unclear. The V gene lost 1 base and the J gene lost 8 bases, with 8 bases spanning the gap. Germline V CDR1 and CDR2: SNHLY, FYNNEI. CDR3 length: 12 residues. CDR3 amino acids: CASSEGPWGYTF. The CDR3 nucleotides read TGTGCCAGCAGTGAAGGTCCTTGGGGCTACACCTTC.

In DNA form, the CDR3 reads TGTGCCAGCTCACCGGGTGGGGACAGGCGCTGGGAAGCTTTCTTT. It yields the protein CASSPGGDRRWEAFF. The chain recombines TRBV18 with TRBJ1-1; TRBD1 agrees at 8 bases. There are 15 residues in the CDR3. In germline, CDR1 is KGHSH, CDR2 LQKENI. The V segment lost 3 bases and the J segment 8 bases; nucleotides outside the gene matches: 11.

This clone was recorded once. The V call is TRBV10-1, the J call TRBJ2-7; tentative D call: TRBD1 (6 bases). The CDR3 has 14 residues. With 0 bases removed from V and 8 bases from J, the gap between germline ends came to 14 bases. CDR1 WNHNN and CDR2 SYGVQD come from the germline V gene (reference sequence). CDR3 in DNA: TGCGCCAGCAGTGAGTCTTTGGGGGCCGCGCAGCAGTACTTC. Translation gives CASSESLGAAQQYF.